This TCR beta chain is from a study of human T cells and chemical hapten exposure. Time point reported: patch test 2, 6 weeks after DPC sensitization. The treatment is: therapeutic diphenylcyclopropenone sensitization with weekly scalp DPC. Unfractionated whole blood was the source from which total RNA was extracted. This clonotype was found many times. Germline values: CDR1 SNHLY, CDR2 FYNNEI. CDR3 size: 15 residues. The V and J ends lost 6 bases and 3 bases, in that order; junction bases with no gene match: 7. TCRdb reprocessed the RACE reads via MiXCR and lists one record per CDR3 protein. The sample contains about 82,000 distinct CDR3 sequences, 6.5% to 8.5% of which appear only once.

The source is a woman in her 30s with alopecia areata. Some clones in this sample may be carry-over from other donors' samples. The chain is built from TRBV2 and TRBJ2-1; 8 bases align to TRBD2. The sequences come from whole blood, collected in connection with sensitization to the hapten diphenylcyclopropenone (DPC). The CDR3 DNA is TGTGCCAGCAGGGATGGGACTAGATACTACAATGAGCAGTTCTTC. Translating gives CASRDGTRYYNEQFF.